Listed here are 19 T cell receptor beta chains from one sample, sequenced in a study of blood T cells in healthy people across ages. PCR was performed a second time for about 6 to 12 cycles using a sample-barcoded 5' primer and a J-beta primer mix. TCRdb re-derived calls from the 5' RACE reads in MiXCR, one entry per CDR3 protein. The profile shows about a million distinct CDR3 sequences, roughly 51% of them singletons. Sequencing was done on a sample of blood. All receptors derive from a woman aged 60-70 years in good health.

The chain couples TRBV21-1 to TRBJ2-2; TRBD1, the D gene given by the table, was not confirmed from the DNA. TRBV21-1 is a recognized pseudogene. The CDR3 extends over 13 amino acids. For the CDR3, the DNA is TGTGCCACCCTGCTGTCCTTTACCGGGGAGCTGTTTTTT. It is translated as CATLLSFTGELFF.

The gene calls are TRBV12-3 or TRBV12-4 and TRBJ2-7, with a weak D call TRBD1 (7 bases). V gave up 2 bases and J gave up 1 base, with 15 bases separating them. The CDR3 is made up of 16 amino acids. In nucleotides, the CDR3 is TGTGCCAGCAGTTTATCTGCGGGACAGCCTTCCTACGAGCAGTACTTC. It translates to CASSLSAGQPSYEQYF.

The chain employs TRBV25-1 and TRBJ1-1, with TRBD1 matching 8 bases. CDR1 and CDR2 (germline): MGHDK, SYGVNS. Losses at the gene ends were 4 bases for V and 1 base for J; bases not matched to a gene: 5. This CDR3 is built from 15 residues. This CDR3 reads CASSGTGGRNTEAFF. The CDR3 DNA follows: TGTGCCAGCAGTGGAACAGGGGGAAGGAACACTGAAGCTTTCTTT.

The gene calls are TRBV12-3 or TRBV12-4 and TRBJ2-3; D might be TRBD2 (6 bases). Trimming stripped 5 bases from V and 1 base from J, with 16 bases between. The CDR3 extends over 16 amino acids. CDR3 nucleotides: TGTGCCAGCAGTCCTGACCGGGGAGGTGGCACAGATACGCAGTATTTT. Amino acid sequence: CASSPDRGGGTDTQYF.

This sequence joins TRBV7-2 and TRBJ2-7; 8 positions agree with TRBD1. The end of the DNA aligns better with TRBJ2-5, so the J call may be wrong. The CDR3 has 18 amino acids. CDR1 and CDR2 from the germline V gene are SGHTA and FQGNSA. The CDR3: CASSPTGAVCMLIQTQYF. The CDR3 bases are TGTGCCAGCAGCCCGACAGGGGCGGTATGTATGCTGATCCAGACCCAGTACTTC.

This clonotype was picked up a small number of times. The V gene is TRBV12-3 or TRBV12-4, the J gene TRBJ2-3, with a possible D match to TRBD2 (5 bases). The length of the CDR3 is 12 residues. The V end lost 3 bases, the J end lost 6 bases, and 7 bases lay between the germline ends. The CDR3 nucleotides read TGTGCCAGCAGTTTGAAGCGGGATACGCAGTATTTT. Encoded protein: CASSLKRDTQYF.

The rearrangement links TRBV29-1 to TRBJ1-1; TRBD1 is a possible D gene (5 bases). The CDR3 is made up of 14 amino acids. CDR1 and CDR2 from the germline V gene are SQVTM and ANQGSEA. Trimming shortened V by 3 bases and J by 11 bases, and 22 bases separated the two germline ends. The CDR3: CSVDRGGRAAFAFF. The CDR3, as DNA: TGCAGCGTTGATCGAGGTGGCAGGGCGGCGTTCGCTTTCTTT.

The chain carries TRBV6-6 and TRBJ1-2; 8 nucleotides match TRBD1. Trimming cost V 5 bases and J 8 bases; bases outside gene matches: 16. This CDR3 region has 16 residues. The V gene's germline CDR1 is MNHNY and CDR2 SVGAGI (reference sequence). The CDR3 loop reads CASSTLLTGAPGGYTF. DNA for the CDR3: TGTGCCAGCAGTACCTTGTTGACAGGGGCGCCGGGGGGCTACACCTTC.

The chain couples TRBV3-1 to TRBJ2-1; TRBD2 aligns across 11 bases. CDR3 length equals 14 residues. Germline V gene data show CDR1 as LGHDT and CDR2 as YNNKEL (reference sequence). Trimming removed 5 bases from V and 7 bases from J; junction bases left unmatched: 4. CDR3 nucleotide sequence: TGTGCCAGCAGCAGGGGACTAGCGGCGAATGAGCAGTTCTTC. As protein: CASSRGLAANEQFF.

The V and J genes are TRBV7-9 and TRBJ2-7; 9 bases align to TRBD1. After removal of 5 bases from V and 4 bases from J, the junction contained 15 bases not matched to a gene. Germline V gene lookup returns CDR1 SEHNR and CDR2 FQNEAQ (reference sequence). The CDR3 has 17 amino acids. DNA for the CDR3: TGTGCCAGCAGCCTAAGCCGGGACAGGGAATTTAGGTACGAGCAGTACTTC. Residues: CASSLSRDREFRYEQYF.

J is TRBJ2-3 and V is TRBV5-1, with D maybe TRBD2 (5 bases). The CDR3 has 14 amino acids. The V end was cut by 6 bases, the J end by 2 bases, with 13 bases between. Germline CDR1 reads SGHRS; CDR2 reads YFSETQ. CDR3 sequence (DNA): TGCGCCAGCAAGACGAGGACTTCCACAGATACGCAGTATTTT. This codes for CASKTRTSTDTQYF.

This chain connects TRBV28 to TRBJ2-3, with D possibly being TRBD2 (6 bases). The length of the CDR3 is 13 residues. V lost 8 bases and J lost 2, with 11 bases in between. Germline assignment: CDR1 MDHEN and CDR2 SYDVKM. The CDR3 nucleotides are TGTGCCAGCGCGCGGGGCGACACAGATACGCAGTATTTT. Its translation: CASARGDTDTQYF. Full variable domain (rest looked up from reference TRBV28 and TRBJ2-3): DVKVTQSSRYLVKRTGEKVFLECVQDMDHENMFWYRQDPGLGLRLIYFSYDVKMKEKGDIPEGYSVSREKKERFSLILESASTNQTSMYLCASARGDTDTQYFGPGTRLTVL.

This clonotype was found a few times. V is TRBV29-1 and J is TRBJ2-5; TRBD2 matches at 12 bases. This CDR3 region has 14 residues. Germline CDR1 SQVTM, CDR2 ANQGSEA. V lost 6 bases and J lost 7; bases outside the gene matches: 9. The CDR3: CSVATSGSAGTQYF. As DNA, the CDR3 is TGCAGCGTGGCGACTAGCGGGAGCGCTGGGACCCAGTACTTC. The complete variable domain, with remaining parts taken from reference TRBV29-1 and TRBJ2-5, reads SAVISQKPSRDICQRGTSLTIQCQVDSQVTMMFWYRQQPGQSLTLIATANQGSEATYESGFVIDKFPISRPNLTFSTLTVSNMSPEDSSIYLCSVATSGSAGTQYFGPGTRLLVL.

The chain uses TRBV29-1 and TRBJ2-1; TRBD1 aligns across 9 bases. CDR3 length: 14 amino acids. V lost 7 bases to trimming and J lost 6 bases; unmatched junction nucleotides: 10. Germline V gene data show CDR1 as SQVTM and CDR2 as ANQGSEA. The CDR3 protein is CSGEQGASRNEQFF. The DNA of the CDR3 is TGCAGCGGGGAACAGGGGGCGAGTCGCAATGAGCAGTTCTTC.

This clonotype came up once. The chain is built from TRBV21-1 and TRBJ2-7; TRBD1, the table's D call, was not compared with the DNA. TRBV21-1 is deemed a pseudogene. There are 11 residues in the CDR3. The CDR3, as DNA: TGTGCCAGCGACACAGGGTGTGAGCAGTACTTC. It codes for CASDTGCEQYF.

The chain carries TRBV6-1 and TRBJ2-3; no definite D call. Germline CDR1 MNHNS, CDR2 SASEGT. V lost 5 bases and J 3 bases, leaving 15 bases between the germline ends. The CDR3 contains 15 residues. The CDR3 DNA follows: TGTGCCAGCAGTAATCCCCTCGGAGCTACAGATACGCAGTATTTT. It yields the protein CASSNPLGATDTQYF.

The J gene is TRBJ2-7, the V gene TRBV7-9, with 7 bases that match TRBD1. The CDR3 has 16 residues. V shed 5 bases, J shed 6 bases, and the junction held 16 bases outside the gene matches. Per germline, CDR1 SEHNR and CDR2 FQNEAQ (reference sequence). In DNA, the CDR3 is TGTGCCAGCAGCCCTGGACGGGGACAGACCCCTCGCGAGCAGTACTTC. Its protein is CASSPGRGQTPREQYF.

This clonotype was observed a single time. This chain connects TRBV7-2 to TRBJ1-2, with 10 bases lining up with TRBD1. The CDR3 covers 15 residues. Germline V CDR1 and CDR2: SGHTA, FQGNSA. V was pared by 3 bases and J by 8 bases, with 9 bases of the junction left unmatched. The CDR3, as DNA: TGTGCCAGCAGCTTCGATGGCCGGGACAGGGGCGGCTACACCTTC. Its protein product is CASSFDGRDRGGYTF. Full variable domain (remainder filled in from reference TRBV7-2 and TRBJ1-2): GAGVSQSPSNKVTEKGKDVELRCDPISGHTALYWYRQSLGQGLEFLIYFQGNSAPDKSGLPSDRFSAERTGGSVSTLTIQRTQQEDSAVYLCASSFDGRDRGGYTFGSGTRLTVV.

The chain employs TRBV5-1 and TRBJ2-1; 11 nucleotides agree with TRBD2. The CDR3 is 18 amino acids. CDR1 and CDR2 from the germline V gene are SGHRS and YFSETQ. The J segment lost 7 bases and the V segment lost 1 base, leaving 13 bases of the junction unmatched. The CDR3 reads CASSLTSGRRGGVNEQFF. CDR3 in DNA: TGCGCCAGCAGCTTGACTAGCGGGAGAAGGGGTGGGGTGAATGAGCAGTTCTTC.